The sequence of this TCR beta chain was determined in a study of blood T cells in healthy people across ages. In regard to this clonotype: The antigen is undetermined.

For the second PCR, which ran for about 6 to 11 cycles, a sample-barcoded 5' primer and a J-beta primer mix were used. Tagging of each cDNA molecule was performed by a template-switch adaptor with 12 random nucleotides. MiXCR, run by TCRdb on the 5' RACE reads, gives a single entry per CDR3 protein. The sample has about 690,000 distinct CDR3 sequences; 40% to 45% are singletons. Study-wide findings and caveats: Across the age range, TCR beta diversity per million T cells fell in a roughly linear way.

V lost 2 bases and J lost 3, with 8 bases in between. CDR1 and CDR2 from the germline V gene are SGHTA and FQGNSA. CDR3 length: 15 amino acids. The material sequenced was blood. The chain combines TRBV7-2 with TRBJ2-6; no definite D call. This receptor was identified in a man at least 80 years old in good health. The CDR3 region has the DNA TGTGCCAGCAGCTTACTGAGGTTTGGGGCCAACGTCCTGACTTTC. Translated, it gives CASSLLRFGANVLTF.